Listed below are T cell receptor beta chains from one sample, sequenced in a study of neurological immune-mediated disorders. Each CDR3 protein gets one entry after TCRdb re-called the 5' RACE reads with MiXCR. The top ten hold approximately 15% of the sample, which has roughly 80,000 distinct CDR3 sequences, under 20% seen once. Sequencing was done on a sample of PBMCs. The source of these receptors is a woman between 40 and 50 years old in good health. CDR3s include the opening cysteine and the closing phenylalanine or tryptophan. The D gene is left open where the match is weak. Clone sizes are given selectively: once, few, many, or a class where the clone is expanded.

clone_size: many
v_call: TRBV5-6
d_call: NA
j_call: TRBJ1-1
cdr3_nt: TGTGCCAGCAGCGTAGGGTGGGGCACTGAAGCTTTCTTT
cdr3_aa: CASSVGWGTEAFF

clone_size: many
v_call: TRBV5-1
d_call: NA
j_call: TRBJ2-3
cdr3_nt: TGCGCCAGCAGCTTGGGCCTCGGCGAGGCAGATACGCAGTATTTT
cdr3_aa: CASSLGLGEADTQYF

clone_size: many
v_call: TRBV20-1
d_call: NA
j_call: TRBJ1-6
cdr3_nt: TGCAGTGCTGGTCAACCTACAGGGAACAATTCACCCCTCCACTTT
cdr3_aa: CSAGQPTGNNSPLHF

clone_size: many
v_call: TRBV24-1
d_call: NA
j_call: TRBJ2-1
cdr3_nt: TGTGCCACCAGTGATTCGAGGCGGGCGTCCTACAATGAGCAGTTCTTC
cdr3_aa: CATSDSRRASYNEQFF

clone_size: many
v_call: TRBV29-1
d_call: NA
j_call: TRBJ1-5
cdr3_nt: TGCAGGCGTGACGGGGACGAAAATCAGCCCCAGCATTTT
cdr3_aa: CRRDGDENQPQHF

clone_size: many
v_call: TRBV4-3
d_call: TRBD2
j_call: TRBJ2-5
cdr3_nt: TGCGCCAGCAGCCCGCGAGGGGGAGCGGGGGGGCCGGAGACCCAGTACTTC
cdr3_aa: CASSPRGGAGGPETQYF

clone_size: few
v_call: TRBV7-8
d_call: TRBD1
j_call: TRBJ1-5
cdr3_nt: TGTGCCAGCAGCTTAGAGGCCAGGACAGGGGAGGAGAGCAATCAGCCCCAGCATTTT
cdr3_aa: CASSLEARTGEESNQPQHF

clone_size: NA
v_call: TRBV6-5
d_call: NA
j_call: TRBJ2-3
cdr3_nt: TGTGCCAGCAGCCCGACCCCGGGACGAGGACCAGATACGCAGTATTTT
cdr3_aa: CASSPTPGRGPDTQYF

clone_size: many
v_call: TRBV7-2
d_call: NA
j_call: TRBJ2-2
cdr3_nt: TGTGCCAGCAGCCCAGGGACCGGGGAGCTGTTTTTT
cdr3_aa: CASSPGTGELFF

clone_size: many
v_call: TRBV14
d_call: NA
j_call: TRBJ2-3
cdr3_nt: TGTGCCAGCAGCCTTTCCGGGACCTCAGATACGCAGTATTTT
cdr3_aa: CASSLSGTSDTQYF

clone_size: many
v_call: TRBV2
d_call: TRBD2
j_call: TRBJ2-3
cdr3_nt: TGTGCCAGCAGTGAAGCAGGACTAGCGGGGCCGACAGATACGCAGTATTTT
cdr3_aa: CASSEAGLAGPTDTQYF

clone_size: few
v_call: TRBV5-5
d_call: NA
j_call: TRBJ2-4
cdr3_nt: TGTGCCAGCAGCTTGGTAGGGGGTCCCCAAAACATTCAGTACTTC
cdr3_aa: CASSLVGGPQNIQYF

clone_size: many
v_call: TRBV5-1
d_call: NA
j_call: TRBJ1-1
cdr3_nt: TGCGCCAGCAGCTTCGGACAGCAGATGGACACTGAAGCTTTCTTT
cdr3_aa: CASSFGQQMDTEAFF

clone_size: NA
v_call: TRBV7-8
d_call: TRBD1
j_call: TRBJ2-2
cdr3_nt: TGTGCCAGCAGCTTATTAGGACAGGGTTGGACCGGGGAGCTGTTTTTT
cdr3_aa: CASSLLGQGWTGELFF

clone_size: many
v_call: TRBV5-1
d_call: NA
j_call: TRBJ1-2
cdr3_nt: TGCGCCAGCAGCTCGAGAGACGGCCTCTATGGCTACACCTTC
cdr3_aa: CASSSRDGLYGYTF

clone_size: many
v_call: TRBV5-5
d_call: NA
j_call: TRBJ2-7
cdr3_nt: TGTGCCAGCAGTTCCGCGACAGACTCCTACGAGCAGTACTTC
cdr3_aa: CASSSATDSYEQYF

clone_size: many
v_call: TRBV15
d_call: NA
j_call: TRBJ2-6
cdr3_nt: TGTGCCACCAGCAGAGATTCGGGGAGCGGGGCCAACGTCCTGACTTTC
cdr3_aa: CATSRDSGSGANVLTF

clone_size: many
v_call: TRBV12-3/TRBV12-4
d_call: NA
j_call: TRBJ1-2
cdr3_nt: TGTGCCAGCAGTTCCCCAAAGCGACCAAACTATGGCTACACCTTC
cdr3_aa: CASSSPKRPNYGYTF

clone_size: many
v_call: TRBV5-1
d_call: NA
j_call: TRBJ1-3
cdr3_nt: TGCGCCAGCAGCTTGGACGGGAACTCTGGAAACACCATATATTTT
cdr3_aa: CASSLDGNSGNTIYF

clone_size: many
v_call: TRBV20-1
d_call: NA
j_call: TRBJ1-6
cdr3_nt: TGCAGTGCTAGGGTCCGCCTTCAGGGTAATTCACCCCTCCACTTT
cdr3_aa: CSARVRLQGNSPLHF

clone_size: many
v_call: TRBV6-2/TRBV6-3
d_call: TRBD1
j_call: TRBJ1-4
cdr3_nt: TGTGCCAGCAGTCGGACAGGCGCCACAACTAATGAAAAACTGTTTTTT
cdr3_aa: CASSRTGATTNEKLFF

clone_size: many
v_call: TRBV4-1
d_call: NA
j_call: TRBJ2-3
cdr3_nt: TGCGCCAGCAGCCGGGACACTTTCACAGATACGCAGTATTTT
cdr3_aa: CASSRDTFTDTQYF

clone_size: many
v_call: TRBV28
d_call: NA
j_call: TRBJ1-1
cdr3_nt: TGTGCCAGCAGTTCAATCGGCGGCGGAGAATGGAACACTGAAGCTTTCTTT
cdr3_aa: CASSSIGGGEWNTEAFF

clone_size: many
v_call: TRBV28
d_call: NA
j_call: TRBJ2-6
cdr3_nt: TGTGCCAGCAGCATCCAAGGGGGGGACTTGTCCTCTGGGGCCAACGTCCTGACTTTC
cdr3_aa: CASSIQGGDLSSGANVLTF

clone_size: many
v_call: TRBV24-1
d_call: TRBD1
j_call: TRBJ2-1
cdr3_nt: TGTGCCGCCGGGACAGGGTACAATGAGCAGTTCTTC
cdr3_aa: CAAGTGYNEQFF

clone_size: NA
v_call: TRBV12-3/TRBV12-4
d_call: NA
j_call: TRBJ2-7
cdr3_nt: TGTGCCAGCAGAAAAGGTGGACGGCGATTATACGAGCAGTACTTC
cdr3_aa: CASRKGGRRLYEQYF

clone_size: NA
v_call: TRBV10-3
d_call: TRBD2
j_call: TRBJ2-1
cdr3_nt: TGTGCCATCAGTGAACGACTAGCGGGGGAGAATGAGCAGTTCTTC
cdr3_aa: CAISERLAGENEQFF

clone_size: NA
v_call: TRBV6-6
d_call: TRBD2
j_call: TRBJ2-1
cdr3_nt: TGTACCAGCATTTATATTGGCGGGGGGGACTCCTACAATGAGCAGTTCTTC
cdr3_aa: CTSIYIGGGDSYNEQFF

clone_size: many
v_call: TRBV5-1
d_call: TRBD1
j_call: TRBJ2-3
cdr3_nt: TGCGCCAGCGCCCGGTTCCCGGGACAGGGCACAGATACGCAGTATTTT
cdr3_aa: CASARFPGQGTDTQYF

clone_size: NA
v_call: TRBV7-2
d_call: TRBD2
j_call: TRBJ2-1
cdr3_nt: TGTGCCAGCAGCTCCCAGCCGGGACTAGCGGGGGGATGGGAGCAGTTCTTC
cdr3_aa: CASSSQPGLAGGWEQFF

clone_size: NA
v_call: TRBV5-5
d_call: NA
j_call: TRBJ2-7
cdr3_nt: TGTGCCAGCAGCTTGGCCGGGCACAGCCCATACGAGCAGTACTTC
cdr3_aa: CASSLAGHSPYEQYF

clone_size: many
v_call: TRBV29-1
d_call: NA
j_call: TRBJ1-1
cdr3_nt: TGCAGCGTTGCCTCGGGACAGAACACTGAAGCTTTCTTT
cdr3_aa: CSVASGQNTEAFF

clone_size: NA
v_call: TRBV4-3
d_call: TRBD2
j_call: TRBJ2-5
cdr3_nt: TGCGCCAGCCAAGACCCTAGCGGTCAAGAGACCCAGTACTTC
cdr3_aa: CASQDPSGQETQYF